One sample yielded the 26 T cell receptor beta chains listed below, sequenced in a study of T-cell reconstitution after alpha-beta-depleted transplantation in children. Unique molecular identifiers were built into the TCRbeta library. TCRdb redid the calling of the PCR reads with MiXCR, one entry per CDR3 protein. The data show about 400,000 distinct CDR3 sequences, 13% seen once. The sequences come from PBMCs, collected from the stem cell graft. These receptors came from a human donor who donated a stem cell graft to a child with Fanconi anemia.

The chain recombines TRBV5-1 with TRBJ2-5, with 12 bases identical to TRBD2. The ends lost 7 bases at V and 4 bases at J; junction bases unmatched: 20. The CDR3 extends over 19 amino acids. The germline CDR1 and CDR2 sequences are SGHRS and YFSETQ. The CDR3 DNA is TGCGCCAGCCGAAAAAACGCGCTTGGACTAGCGGGGACCGCAGAGACCCAGTACTTC. Its protein is CASRKNALGLAGTAETQYF.

This chain links TRBV20-1 with TRBJ2-3; TRBD1 aligns across 10 bases. The J segment lost 3 bases and the V segment lost 0 bases, leaving 6 bases of the junction unmatched. CDR1 is DFQATT, CDR2 SNEGSKA, per germline (reference sequence). The CDR3 runs to 16 residues. The CDR3 region has the DNA TGCAGTGCTAGAGATGCGACGGGACAGGGGACAGATACGCAGTATTTT. This gives the protein CSARDATGQGTDTQYF.

This clonotype showed up just a few times. V gene TRBV7-8 combines with J gene TRBJ2-3; a weak D match, TRBD1 (6 bases). CDR1 and CDR2 from the germline V gene are SGHVS and FQNEAQ. V was clipped by 5 bases and J by 2 bases, with 20 bases between them. The CDR3 length is 17 residues. CDR3 amino acids: CASSRSDPGGLTDTQYF. In DNA, the CDR3 is TGTGCCAGCAGCCGTTCTGATCCTGGGGGCCTCACAGATACGCAGTATTTT.

The gene calls are TRBV20-1 and TRBJ1-4, with 7 bases matching TRBD1. The germline CDR1 and CDR2 sequences are DFQATT and SNEGSKA (reference sequence). CDR3 length equals 13 residues. After removal of 4 bases from V and 8 bases from J, the junction contained 7 bases not matched to a gene. CDR3 sequence reads: CSATRDSREKLFF. CDR3 DNA: TGCAGTGCTACCCGGGACAGCAGGGAAAAACTGTTTTTT.

This clonotype has a handful of counts. The CDR3 protein is CASSLKGRTSGNTIYF. As DNA, the CDR3 is TGTGCCAGCAGCTTAAAAGGACGGACCTCTGGAAACACCATATATTTT. The gene calls are TRBV11-1 and TRBJ1-3; no definite D call. The CDR3 is 16 amino acids. In germline, CDR1 is SGHAT, CDR2 FQDESV (reference sequence). V was trimmed by 2 bases and J by 0 bases, leaving 11 bases between them.

About this clonotype: One junction end does not reproduce the germline sequence, and a read error may be involved. The rearrangement uses TRBV2 and TRBJ2-2; a possible D gene is TRBD2 (5 bases). CDR3 length: 15 amino acids. Per germline, CDR1 SNHLY and CDR2 FYNNEI. The CDR3 protein is CASSDFPPNTGELSF. Here the CDR3 DNA reads TGTGCCAGCAGTGATTTTCCACCGAACACCGGGGAGCTGTCTTTT.

This clonotype appeared many times. The chain recombines TRBV7-2 with TRBJ2-2, with TRBD1 matching over 9 bases. Germline trimming cut 3 bases from V and 1 base from J; bases unmatched to any gene: 9. This CDR3 region has 18 residues. Germline CDR1 SGHTA, CDR2 FQGNSA. The CDR3, as DNA: TGTGCCAGCAGCTTCAGTCCGGGACAGGGAGGGAACACCGGGGAGCTGTTTTTT. Amino acids: CASSFSPGQGGNTGELFF.

This clonotype turned up a few times. The gene calls are TRBV7-4 and TRBJ2-2; D gene uncertain. Trimming took off 1 base at V and 3 bases at J, with 6 bases between the two ends. The CDR3 has 14 amino acids. Germline V gives CDR1 SGHVT, CDR2 SQSDAQ. The CDR3 DNA reads TGTGCCAGCAGCTTAGGCCGGGACACCGGGGAGCTGTTTTTT. This translates into CASSLGRDTGELFF.

This chain joins TRBV7-2 and TRBJ2-5, with 10 bases matching TRBD1. CDR1 SGHTA and CDR2 FQGNSA come from the germline V gene. There are 18 residues in the CDR3. The junction had 13 bases not matched to a gene; V was cut back by 5 bases and J by 1 base. This CDR3 reads CASSRSSGTGDSQETQYF. DNA for the CDR3: TGTGCCAGCAGCCGCAGTTCCGGGACAGGGGATTCCCAAGAGACCCAGTACTTC.

This clonotype was recorded a few times. The genes are TRBV27 and TRBJ2-3, with 8 bases lining up with TRBD2. After removal of 5 bases from V and 5 bases from J, the junction contained 9 bases not matched to a gene. CDR1 is MNHEY and CDR2 is SMNVEV in the germline V gene (reference sequence). This CDR3 comprises 15 residues. The CDR3 loop is CASSPSRGAGDTQYF. In DNA, the CDR3 is TGTGCCAGCAGTCCCTCGCGGGGGGCGGGAGATACGCAGTATTTT.

This clonotype was counted many times. The CDR3 sequence is CASSPQNEQFF. The CDR3 nucleotides are TGTGCCAGCAGTCCCCAGAATGAGCAGTTCTTC. The chain recombines TRBV12-3 or TRBV12-4 with TRBJ2-1; D gene unclear. This CDR3 contains 11 residues. Trimming took 5 bases from V and 7 from J, leaving 6 bases between them.

This clonotype has more than one count but fewer than ten. The chain carries TRBV3-1 and TRBJ1-5; D gene unclear. The V end lost 0 bases, the J end lost 6 bases, and 12 bases lay between the germline ends. Germline CDR1 LGHDT, CDR2 YNNKEL (reference sequence). The CDR3 is made up of 15 amino acids. CDR3 nucleotides: TGTGCCAGCAGCCAAGATCCTGGGGTGGCTCAGCCCCAGCATTTT. It codes for CASSQDPGVAQPQHF.

The gene calls are TRBV12-3 or TRBV12-4 and TRBJ1-4; 10 bases match TRBD1. Trimming removed 5 bases from V and 7 bases from J; junction bases left unmatched: 4. This CDR3 comprises 14 residues. As DNA, the CDR3 is TGTGCCAGCAGTGGGACAGGGGAAGGTGAAAAACTGTTTTTT. It yields the protein CASSGTGEGEKLFF.

In this sample, this clonotype turned up many times. This chain connects TRBV29-1 to TRBJ2-6, with a possible D match to TRBD2 (5 bases). The CDR3 is 16 amino acids. V lost 8 bases, J lost 0 bases, and 17 bases lay in between. CDR1 is SQVTM and CDR2 is ANQGSEA in the germline V gene. The CDR3 DNA follows: TGCAGCTCACTGGACGGAGGATCCTCTGGGGCCAACGTCCTGACTTTC. Amino acids: CSSLDGGSSGANVLTF.

This clonotype was seen more than once but under ten times. Here the CDR3 DNA reads TGTGCCAGCCAGGGGGGGGCCTGGAACACCGGGGAGCTGTTTTTT. Protein: CASQGGAWNTGELFF. This chain uses TRBV12-3 or TRBV12-4 with TRBJ2-2; D is tentatively TRBD1 or TRBD2 (7 bases each). This CDR3 is 15 amino acids long. V was clipped by 8 bases and J by 1 base, with 14 bases between them.

The chain employs TRBV7-2 and TRBJ1-1; 9 bases match TRBD1. V lost 4 bases and J lost 11; bases outside the gene matches: 8. Germline CDR1 and CDR2: SGHTA and FQGNSA. The length of the CDR3 is 13 residues. CDR3 sequence: CASSSGQGLSAFF. The CDR3 DNA is TGTGCCAGCAGCTCGGGACAGGGTTTGTCCGCTTTCTTT.

The chain has TRBV5-1 and TRBJ2-3; 8 positions agree with TRBD2. Unmatched junction bases numbered 4, after V lost 6 bases and J lost 1 base. From germline, CDR1 is SGHRS and CDR2 YFSETQ. The CDR3 covers 14 residues. CDR3 in amino acids: CASMAGGRTDTQYF. The CDR3 nucleotides read TGCGCCAGCATGGCGGGGGGACGCACAGATACGCAGTATTTT.

Here the CDR3 reads CASSALAGALYEQYF. The CDR3, as DNA: TGTGCCAGCAGCGCACTAGCGGGGGCCCTCTACGAGCAGTACTTC. The rearrangement uses TRBV4-2 and TRBJ2-7; 11 bases fit TRBD2. The germline V gene has CDR1 LGHNA and CDR2 YNFKEQ. The CDR3 length is 15 residues. J gave up 3 bases and V 5 bases, and 6 bases lay outside the gene matches.

The rearrangement joins TRBV5-1 to TRBJ1-2; 9 bases are shared with TRBD1. The germline V gene has CDR1 SGHRS and CDR2 YFSETQ. CDR3 length equals 15 residues. V lost 3 bases to trimming and J lost 4 bases; unmatched junction nucleotides: 7. Here the CDR3 DNA reads TGCGCCAGCAGCTCCCGGACAGGGGCATTCTATGGCTACACCTTC. Its protein product is CASSSRTGAFYGYTF. Filled out from reference TRBV5-1 and TRBJ1-2, the complete variable domain reads KAGVTQTPRYLIKTRGQQVTLSCSPISGHRSVSWYQQTPGQGLQFLFEYFSETQRNKGNFPGRFSGRQFSNSRSEMNVSTLELGDSALYLCASSSRTGAFYGYTFGSGTRLTVV.

This clonotype showed up many times. The gene calls are TRBV12-3 or TRBV12-4 and TRBJ2-7, with 9 bases lining up with TRBD2. The CDR3 consists of 14 residues. Germline trimming cut 5 bases from V and 4 bases from J; bases unmatched to any gene: 6. The CDR3 DNA reads TGTGCCAGCAGTACGACTAGCGGACTATACGAGCAGTACTTC. It specifies CASSTTSGLYEQYF.

This rearrangement joins TRBV15 to TRBJ2-3; possibly TRBD2 for D (6 bases). Trimming shortened V by 0 bases and J by 4 bases, and 11 bases separated the two germline ends. CDR1 LNHNV and CDR2 YYDKDF come from the germline V gene (reference sequence). The CDR3 sequence is 15 residues long. In nucleotides, the CDR3 is TGTGCCACCAGCAGAGAACTAGCCAGGGCAGATACGCAGTATTTT. It codes for CATSRELARADTQYF.

This clonotype has just a few counts. V gene TRBV24-1 combines with J gene TRBJ2-1; TRBD2 might be the D (7 bases). V dropped 4 bases and J dropped 5 bases, with 14 bases sitting between them. The CDR3 has 15 residues. In germline, CDR1 is KGHDR, CDR2 SFDVKD. Here the CDR3 DNA reads TGTGCCACCAGTGACGCGGGGGCCCCGAACAATGAGCAGTTCTTC. It translates to CATSDAGAPNNEQFF.

This clonotype appeared a few times. The chain uses TRBV24-1 and TRBJ2-3, with D unresolved. Germline CDR1 and CDR2: KGHDR and SFDVKD. The CDR3 runs to 18 residues. Trimming left V 3 bases short and J 2 bases short, with 20 bases between. The CDR3 coding sequence is TGTGCCACCAGTGATCATACCCTTGGGCGCGGTGACACAGATACGCAGTATTTT. Amino acids: CATSDHTLGRGDTDTQYF.

The rearrangement uses TRBV5-5 and TRBJ2-1, with TRBD1 matching over 8 bases. V dropped 2 bases and J dropped 5; count of bases not matched to a gene: 6. This CDR3 region has 15 residues. Germline CDR1 reads SGHKS; CDR2 reads YYEKEE (reference sequence). The DNA for the CDR3 is TGTGCCAGCAGCTTTCATGGACAGGGAGACAATGAGCAGTTCTTC. Its protein is CASSFHGQGDNEQFF.

This clonotype was seen ten or more times. This rearrangement joins TRBV2 to TRBJ1-5; D not resolved. The CDR3 length is 14 residues. Germline V gene data show CDR1 as SNHLY and CDR2 as FYNNEI. The germline V and J ends were trimmed by 6 bases and 1 base, with 10 bases remaining between them. The CDR3 DNA sequence: TGTGCCAGCAGAGCAGGTCTCAGCAATCAGCCCCAGCATTTT. Its protein is CASRAGLSNQPQHF.

The chain's CDR3 is CAWSSDTGELFF. In DNA form, the CDR3 reads TGTGCCTGGAGTTCTGACACCGGGGAGCTGTTTTTT. The chain is built from TRBV30 and TRBJ2-2, with D unclear. The CDR3 loop spans 12 amino acids. Trimming removed 2 bases from V and 3 bases from J, with 4 bases in between. Per the germline V gene, CDR1 is GTSNPN and CDR2 is SVGIG (reference sequence).